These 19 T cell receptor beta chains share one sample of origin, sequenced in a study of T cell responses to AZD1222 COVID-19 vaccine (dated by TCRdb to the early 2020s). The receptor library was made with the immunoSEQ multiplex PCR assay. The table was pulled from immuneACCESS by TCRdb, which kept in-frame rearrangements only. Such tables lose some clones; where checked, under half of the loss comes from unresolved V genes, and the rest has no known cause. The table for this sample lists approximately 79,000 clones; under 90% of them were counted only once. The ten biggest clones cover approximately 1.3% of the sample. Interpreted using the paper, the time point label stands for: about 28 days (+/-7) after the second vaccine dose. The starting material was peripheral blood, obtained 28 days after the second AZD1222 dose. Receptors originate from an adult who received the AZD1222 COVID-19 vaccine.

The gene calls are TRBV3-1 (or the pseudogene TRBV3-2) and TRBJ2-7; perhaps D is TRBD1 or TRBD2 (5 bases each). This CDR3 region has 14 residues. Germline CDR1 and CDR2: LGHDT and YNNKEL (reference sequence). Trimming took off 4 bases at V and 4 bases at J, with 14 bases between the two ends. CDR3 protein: CASSLGPTNYEQYF. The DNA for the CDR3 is TGTGCCAGCAGCCTGGGACCGACCAATTACGAGCAGTACTTC.

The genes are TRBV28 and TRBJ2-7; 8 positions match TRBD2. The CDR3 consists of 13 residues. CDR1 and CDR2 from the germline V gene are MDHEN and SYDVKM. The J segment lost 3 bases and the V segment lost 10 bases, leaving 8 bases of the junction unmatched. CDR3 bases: TGTGCCACCCGGGGCGGGGGGCTCTACGAGCAGTACTTC. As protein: CATRGGGLYEQYF.

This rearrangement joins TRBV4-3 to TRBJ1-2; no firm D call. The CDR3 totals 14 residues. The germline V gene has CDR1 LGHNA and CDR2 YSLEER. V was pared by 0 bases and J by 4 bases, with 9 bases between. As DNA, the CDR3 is TGCGCCAGCAGCCAAGATACGGCAGTCTATGGCTACACCTTC. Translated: CASSQDTAVYGYTF.

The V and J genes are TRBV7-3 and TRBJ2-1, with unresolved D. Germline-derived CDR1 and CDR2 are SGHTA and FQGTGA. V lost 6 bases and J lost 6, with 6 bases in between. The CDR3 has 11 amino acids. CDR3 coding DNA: TGTGCCAGCAGTATCGGCAATGAGCAGTTCTTC. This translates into CASSIGNEQFF.

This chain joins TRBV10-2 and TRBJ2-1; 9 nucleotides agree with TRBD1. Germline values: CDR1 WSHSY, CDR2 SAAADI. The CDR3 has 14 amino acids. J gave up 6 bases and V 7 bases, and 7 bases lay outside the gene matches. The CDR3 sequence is CASKPGTGFNEQFF. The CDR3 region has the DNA TGCGCCAGCAAGCCCGGGACAGGGTTCAATGAGCAGTTCTTC.

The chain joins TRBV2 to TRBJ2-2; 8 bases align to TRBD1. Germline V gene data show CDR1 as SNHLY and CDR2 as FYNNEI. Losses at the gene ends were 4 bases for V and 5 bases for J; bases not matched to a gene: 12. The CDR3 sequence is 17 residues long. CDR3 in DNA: TGTGCCAGCAGTGCCCCACTGGGCAGGGGGCTTACCGGGGAGCTGTTTTTT. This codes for CASSAPLGRGLTGELFF.

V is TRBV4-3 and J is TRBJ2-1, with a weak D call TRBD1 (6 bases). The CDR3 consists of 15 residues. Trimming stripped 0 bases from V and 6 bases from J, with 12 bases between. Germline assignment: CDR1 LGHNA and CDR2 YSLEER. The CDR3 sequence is CASSQEALGGNEQFF. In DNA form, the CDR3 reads TGCGCCAGCAGCCAAGAAGCCTTAGGGGGCAATGAGCAGTTCTTC.

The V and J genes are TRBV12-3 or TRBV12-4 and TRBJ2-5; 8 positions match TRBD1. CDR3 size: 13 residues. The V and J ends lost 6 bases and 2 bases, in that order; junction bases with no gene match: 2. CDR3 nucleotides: TGTGCCAGCAGCAGACAGGGGCAAGAGACCCAGTACTTC. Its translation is CASSRQGQETQYF.

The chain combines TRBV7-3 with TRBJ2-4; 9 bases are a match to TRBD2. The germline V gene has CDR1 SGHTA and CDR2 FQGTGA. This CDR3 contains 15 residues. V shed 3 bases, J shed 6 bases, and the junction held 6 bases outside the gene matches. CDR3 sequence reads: CASSFVAGEGNIQYF. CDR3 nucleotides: TGTGCCAGCAGCTTTGTAGCGGGAGAAGGAAACATTCAGTACTTC.

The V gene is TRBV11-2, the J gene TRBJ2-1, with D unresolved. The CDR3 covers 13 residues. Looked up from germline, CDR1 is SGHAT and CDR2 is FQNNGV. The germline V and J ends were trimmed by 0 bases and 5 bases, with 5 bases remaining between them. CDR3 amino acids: CASSLDLNNEQFF. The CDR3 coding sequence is TGTGCCAGCAGCTTAGATCTAAACAATGAGCAGTTCTTC.

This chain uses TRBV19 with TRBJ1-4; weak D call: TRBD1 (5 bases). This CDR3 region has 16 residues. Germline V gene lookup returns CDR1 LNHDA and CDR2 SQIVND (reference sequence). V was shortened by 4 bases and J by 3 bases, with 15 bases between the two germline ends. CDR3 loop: CASSNPGGVSNEKLFF. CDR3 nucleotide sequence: TGTGCCAGTAGTAATCCCGGGGGAGTTTCTAATGAAAAACTGTTTTTT.

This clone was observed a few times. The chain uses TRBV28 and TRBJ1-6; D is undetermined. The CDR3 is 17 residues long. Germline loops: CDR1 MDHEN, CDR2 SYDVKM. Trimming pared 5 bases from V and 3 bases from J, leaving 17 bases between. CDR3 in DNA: TGTGCCAGCAGTCCTAGCTCCGCCGACGTCTATAATTCACCCCTCCACTTT. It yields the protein CASSPSSADVYNSPLHF.

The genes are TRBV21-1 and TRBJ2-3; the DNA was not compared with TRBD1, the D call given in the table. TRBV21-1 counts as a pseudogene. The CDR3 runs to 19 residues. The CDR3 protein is CASSARSGTETACTDTQYF. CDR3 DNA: TGTGCCAGCAGCGCAAGATCCGGGACAGAAACTGCTTGCACAGATACGCAGTATTTT.

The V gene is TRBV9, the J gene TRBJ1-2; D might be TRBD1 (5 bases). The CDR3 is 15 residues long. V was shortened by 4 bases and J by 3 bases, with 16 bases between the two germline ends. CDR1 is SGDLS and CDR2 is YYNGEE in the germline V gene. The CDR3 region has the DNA TGTGCCAGCAGCCCGTCGGCCGGGGGTGACTATGGCTACACCTTC. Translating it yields CASSPSAGGDYGYTF.

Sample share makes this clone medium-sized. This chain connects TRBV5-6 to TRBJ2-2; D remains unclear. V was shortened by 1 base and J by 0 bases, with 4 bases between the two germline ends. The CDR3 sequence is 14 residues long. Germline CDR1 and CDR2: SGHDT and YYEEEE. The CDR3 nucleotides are TGTGCCAGCAGCTTGATCTCGAACACCGGGGAGCTGTTTTTT. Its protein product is CASSLISNTGELFF.

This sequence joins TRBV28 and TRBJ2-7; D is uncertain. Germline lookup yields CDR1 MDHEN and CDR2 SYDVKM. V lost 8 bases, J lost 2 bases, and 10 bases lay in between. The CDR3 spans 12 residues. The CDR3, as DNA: TGTGCCAGCCGCAACTCAGCCTACGAGCAGTACTTC. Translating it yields CASRNSAYEQYF.

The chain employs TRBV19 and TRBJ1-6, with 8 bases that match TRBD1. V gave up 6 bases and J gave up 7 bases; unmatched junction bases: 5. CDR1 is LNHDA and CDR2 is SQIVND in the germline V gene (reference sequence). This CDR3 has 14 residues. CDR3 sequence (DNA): TGTGCCAGTAGGACCGGGACAGGCAATTCACCCCTCCACTTT. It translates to CASRTGTGNSPLHF.

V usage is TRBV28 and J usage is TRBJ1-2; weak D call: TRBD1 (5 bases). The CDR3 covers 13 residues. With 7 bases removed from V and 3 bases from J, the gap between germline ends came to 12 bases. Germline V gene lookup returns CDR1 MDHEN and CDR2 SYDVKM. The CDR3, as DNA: TGTGCCAGCATACGGGGGGAGGACTATGGCTACACCTTC. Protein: CASIRGEDYGYTF.

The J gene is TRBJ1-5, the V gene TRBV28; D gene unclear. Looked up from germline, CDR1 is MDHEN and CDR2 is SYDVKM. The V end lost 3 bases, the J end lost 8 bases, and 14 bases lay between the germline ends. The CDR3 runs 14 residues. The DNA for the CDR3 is TGTGCCAGCAGTTTCTCCCCACTTGGCAAGCCCCAGCATTTT. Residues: CASSFSPLGKPQHF.